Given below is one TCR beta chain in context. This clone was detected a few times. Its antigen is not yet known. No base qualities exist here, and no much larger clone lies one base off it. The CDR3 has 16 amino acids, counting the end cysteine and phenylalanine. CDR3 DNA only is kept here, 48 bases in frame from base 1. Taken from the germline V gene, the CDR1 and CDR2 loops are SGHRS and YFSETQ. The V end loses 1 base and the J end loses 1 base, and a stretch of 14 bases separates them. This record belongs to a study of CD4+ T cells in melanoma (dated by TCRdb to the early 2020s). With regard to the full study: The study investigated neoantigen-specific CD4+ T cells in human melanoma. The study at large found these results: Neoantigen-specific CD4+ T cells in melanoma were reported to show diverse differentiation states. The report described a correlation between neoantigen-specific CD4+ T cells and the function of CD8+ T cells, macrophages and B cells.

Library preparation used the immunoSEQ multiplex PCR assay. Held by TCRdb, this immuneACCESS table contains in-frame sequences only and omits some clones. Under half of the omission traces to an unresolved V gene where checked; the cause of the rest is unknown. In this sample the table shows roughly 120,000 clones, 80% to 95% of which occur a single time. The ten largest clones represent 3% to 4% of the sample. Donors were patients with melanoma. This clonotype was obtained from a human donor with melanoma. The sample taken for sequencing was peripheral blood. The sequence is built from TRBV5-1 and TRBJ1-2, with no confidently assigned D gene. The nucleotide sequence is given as TGCGCCAGCAGCTTGTACTCTGGCAGATATAACTATGGCTACACCTTC. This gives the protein CASSLYSGRYNYGYTF.